This TCR beta chain originates from a study of cytomegalovirus exposure and HLA in healthy donors. About this clone itself: The antigen remains undetermined.

PCR used 60 Vbeta primers and 13 Jbeta primers. Profiling relied on immunoSEQ multiplex PCR, and the TCRdb table lists in-frame clones only, not all of them. The sample lists about 84,000 clones, roughly 73% seen once, with around 2.3% in the top ten. Notes on the study in general: The authors judged a highly shared variant cluster likely a sequencing artifact. The study designated about 160 TCR beta chains cytomegalovirus-associated. According to a later analysis, donors in an Asian-associated ancestry cluster reportedly had fewer N-insertions than the roughly 670-donor mean. Excluded: some indistinguishable V segments such as TRBV6-2 and TRBV6-3.

The CDR3 spans 13 residues. The germline V gene has CDR1 ENHRY and CDR2 SYGVKD. V lost 3 bases to trimming and J lost 5 bases, with 11 bases between them. The sequence derives from a male donor in good health and CMV-seropositive. The sequenced sample consisted of PBMCs. This chain joins TRBV10-3 and TRBJ2-7, with unresolved D. The CDR3, as DNA: TGTGCCATCAGTGACGTACAGTCCCACGAGCAGTACTTC. Encoded protein: CAISDVQSHEQYF.